The 8 T cell receptor beta chains below were found in one sample sequenced in a study of graft-versus-host responses after intestinal transplantation. Profiled with immunoSEQ multiplex PCR; TCRdb holds only in-frame clones, not every one. The sample has 20,000 to 30,000 clones; roughly 90% are singletons. The sequencing used PBMCs, collected around 38 days after intestinal transplant. The source is a human patient who received an intestinal transplant, so some T cells may come from the graft donor.

This clone was detected once. The rearrangement uses TRBV9 and TRBJ2-4; 9 nucleotides align to TRBD2. J was trimmed by 0 bases and V by 0 bases; bases with no gene match: 1. The germline gives CDR1 SGDLS, CDR2 YYNGEE. The CDR3 is made up of 16 amino acids. In nucleotides, the CDR3 is TGTGCCAGCAGCGTAGGGACTAGCGTAGCCAAAAACATTCAGTACTTC. It specifies CASSVGTSVAKNIQYF.

This chain joins TRBV13 and TRBJ2-1; D unclear. This CDR3 spans 13 amino acids. Trimming took 5 bases from V and 7 from J, leaving 12 bases between them. Per germline, CDR1 PRHDT and CDR2 FYEKMQ (reference sequence). As DNA, the CDR3 is TGTGCCAGCAGCCAACCCCCGTTGAATGAGCAGTTCTTC. Its protein is CASSQPPLNEQFF.

The rearrangement uses TRBV30 and TRBJ1-2, with D possibly matching TRBD1 (6 bases). The CDR3 runs 11 residues. With 5 bases removed from V and 9 bases from J, the gap between germline ends came to 13 bases. CDR1 and CDR2 (germline): GTSNPN, SVGIG (reference sequence). The CDR3 DNA reads as TGTGCCTGGCCTGGCAGGGGTAGCTACACCTTC. Translating it yields CAWPGRGSYTF.

The chain carries TRBV14 and TRBJ2-1; no clear D. V was pared by 1 base and J by 7 bases, with 8 bases between. The germline V gene has CDR1 SGHDN and CDR2 FVKESK. This CDR3 has 13 amino acids. The chain's CDR3 is CASSQAFYNEQFF. CDR3 in DNA: TGTGCCAGCAGCCAAGCCTTCTATAATGAGCAGTTCTTC.

This chain connects TRBV19 to TRBJ2-1, with 8 bases that match TRBD1. The CDR3 has 14 residues. The J segment lost 6 bases and the V segment lost 3 bases, leaving 4 bases of the junction unmatched. Germline V gene lookup returns CDR1 LNHDA and CDR2 SQIVND (reference sequence). CDR3 amino acids: CASSILQGGNEQFF. The DNA of the CDR3 is TGTGCCAGTAGTATCCTACAGGGGGGCAATGAGCAGTTCTTC.

The chain carries TRBV5-1 and TRBJ1-1; 8 bases map to TRBD1. The CDR3 contains 14 residues. Germline CDR1 reads SGHRS; CDR2 reads YFSETQ. Unmatched junction bases numbered 3, after V lost 5 bases and J lost 0 bases. CDR3 in amino acids: CASSRTGMNTEAFF. As DNA, the CDR3 is TGCGCCAGCAGTCGGACAGGGATGAACACTGAAGCTTTCTTT.

This clone appeared a few times. J is TRBJ1-3 and V is TRBV9, with TRBD1 matching over 7 bases. Germline CDR1 SGDLS, CDR2 YYNGEE. V gave up 3 bases and J gave up 3 bases; unmatched junction bases: 6. This CDR3 contains 15 residues. CDR3: CASSGTGEGGNTIYF. CDR3 DNA: TGTGCCAGCAGCGGAACAGGGGAAGGTGGAAACACCATATATTTT.

This chain connects TRBV7-6 to TRBJ2-1; 7 bases match TRBD1. V was pared by 5 bases and J by 12 bases, with 7 bases of the junction left unmatched. The CDR3 covers 12 residues. The germline CDR1 and CDR2 sequences are SGHVS and FNYEAQ. The CDR3 DNA follows: TGTGCCAGCAGCGGAGGTACAGGGGTGCAGTTCTTC. The encoded protein is CASSGGTGVQFF.